What follows are 30 T cell receptor beta chains derived from one specimen sequenced in a study of cytomegalovirus exposure and HLA in healthy donors. PCR amplification relied on 60 Vbeta primers (plus 13 Jbeta primers). TCRdb keeps only in-frame clones here, not all; method: immunoSEQ multiplex PCR. The sample carries 200,000 to 250,000 clones, around 80% recorded once. Sequenced material: PBMCs. All receptors derive from a woman aged 55-70 years in good health and CMV-seropositive.

This chain uses TRBV9 with TRBJ2-1, with 13 bases matching TRBD2. The CDR3 loop spans 15 amino acids. Germline CDR1 SGDLS, CDR2 YYNGEE. J lost 6 bases, V lost 0 bases, and 0 bases had no gene match. Written as DNA, the CDR3 is TGTGCCAGCAGCGTAGGACTAGCGGGAGGCAATGAGCAGTTCTTC. This gives the protein CASSVGLAGGNEQFF.

The chain has TRBV11-3 and TRBJ2-4, with 9 bases fitting TRBD1. There are 15 residues in the CDR3. Germline loops: CDR1 SGHNT, CDR2 YENEEA. V trimming: 1 base; J trimming: 8 bases; junction bases outside the gene matches: 6. The CDR3 loop reads CASSLAGTGRHIQYF. The CDR3 DNA reads as TGTGCCAGCAGCTTAGCCGGGACAGGGAGACACATTCAGTACTTC.

The gene calls are TRBV30 and TRBJ1-1, with D possibly TRBD1 on 6 matching bases. CDR1 GTSNPN and CDR2 SVGIG come from the germline V gene (reference sequence). V gave up 4 bases and J gave up 5 bases, with 17 bases separating them. There are 14 residues in the CDR3. CDR3 bases: TGTGCCTGGAACCCGCAGGGGATAGTAACTGAAGCTTTCTTT. Amino acids: CAWNPQGIVTEAFF. Looking up the rest from reference TRBV30 and TRBJ1-1 gives the full variable domain: SQTIHQWPATLVQPVGSPLSLECTVEGTSNPNLYWYRQAAGRGLQLLFYSVGIGQISSEVPQNLSASRPQDRQFILSSKKLLLSDSGFYLCAWNPQGIVTEAFFGQGTRLTVV.

The chain couples TRBV5-4 to TRBJ1-3; no reliable D call. Between the trimmed V and J ends, which lost 4 bases and 1 base, there was a span of 9 bases. The CDR3 is made up of 14 amino acids. Germline V lookup: CDR1 SGHNT, CDR2 YYREEE (reference sequence). Here the CDR3 reads CASSPGVSGNTIYF. The CDR3 coding sequence is TGTGCCAGCAGCCCGGGAGTGTCTGGAAACACCATATATTTT.

J is TRBJ1-2 and V is TRBV29-1; D may be TRBD1 (5 bases). Germline V lookup: CDR1 SQVTM, CDR2 ANQGSEA. The CDR3 spans 12 residues. V lost 7 bases to trimming and J lost 2 bases, with 11 bases between them. In DNA form, the CDR3 reads TGCAGCGCGTCGACAGAGAACTATGGCTACACCTTC. The encoded protein is CSASTENYGYTF.

This chain uses TRBV7-2 with TRBJ2-3; 8 bases fit TRBD2. The CDR3 runs 18 residues. V was clipped by 2 bases and J by 5 bases; unmatched bases: 15. Germline V CDR1 and CDR2: SGHTA, FQGNSA. This CDR3 reads CASSLIQRGYLVEDTQYF. CDR3 sequence (DNA): TGTGCCAGCAGCTTAATACAGCGGGGGTACCTAGTTGAAGATACGCAGTATTTT.

The genes are TRBV19 and TRBJ2-1; 8 bases line up with TRBD2. After removal of 5 bases from V and 3 bases from J, the junction contained 9 bases not matched to a gene. Germline CDR1 is LNHDA and CDR2 is SQIVND (reference sequence). The CDR3 extends over 16 amino acids. In DNA form, the CDR3 reads TGTGCCAGTAGTGTGGCGGGACTAGGATTCTACAATGAGCAGTTCTTC. It translates to CASSVAGLGFYNEQFF.

The chain has TRBV9 and TRBJ2-1; 11 bases agree with TRBD2. The CDR3 has 14 amino acids. The germline CDR1 and CDR2 sequences are SGDLS and YYNGEE. Trimming at V came to 4 bases and at J to 9 bases, leaving 6 bases not matched to a gene. DNA for the CDR3: TGTGCCAGCAGCTCTAGCGGGGGGCCAGGTGAGCAGTTCTTC. Translation gives CASSSSGGPGEQFF.

This sequence joins TRBV27 and TRBJ1-6, with D possibly TRBD1 on 5 matching bases. Germline assignment: CDR1 MNHEY and CDR2 SMNVEV (reference sequence). This CDR3 comprises 13 residues. The V gene lost 3 bases and the J gene lost 7 bases, with 7 bases spanning the gap. CDR3: CASSFRQNSPLHF. CDR3 nucleotides: TGTGCCAGCAGTTTTAGACAGAATTCACCCCTCCACTTT.

J is TRBJ1-4 and V is TRBV28; D gene unclear. The germline V gene has CDR1 MDHEN and CDR2 SYDVKM. This CDR3 region has 14 residues. Trimming left V 1 base short and J 4 bases short, with 7 bases between. This CDR3 reads CASSLYRFNEKLFF. The CDR3 nucleotides are TGTGCCAGCAGTTTATACAGATTTAATGAAAAACTGTTTTTT.

This chain joins TRBV28 and TRBJ1-4, with 7 positions matching TRBD1. The ends lost 4 bases at V and 3 bases at J; junction bases unmatched: 5. Germline lookup yields CDR1 MDHEN and CDR2 SYDVKM. This CDR3 spans 15 amino acids. The CDR3 reads CASSSAQGSNEKLFF. DNA for the CDR3: TGTGCCAGCAGTTCCGCACAGGGGTCTAATGAAAAACTGTTTTTT.

This chain links TRBV7-3 with TRBJ2-2, with TRBD1 as a possible D gene (6 bases). The CDR3 consists of 13 residues. The V and J ends lost 3 bases and 6 bases respectively, with 8 bases between them. The germline V gene has CDR1 SGHTA and CDR2 FQGTGA. CDR3: CASSFTGSGELFF. Written as DNA, the CDR3 is TGTGCCAGCAGCTTCACAGGGTCCGGGGAGCTGTTTTTT.

The chain combines TRBV27 with TRBJ1-2; D is uncertain. Germline values: CDR1 MNHEY, CDR2 SMNVEV (reference sequence). This CDR3 region has 13 residues. Trimming cost V 6 bases and J 8 bases, with 16 bases left between them. CDR3 sequence: CASRSAGARGYTF. Here the CDR3 DNA reads TGTGCCAGCAGATCCGCGGGTGCTCGCGGCTACACCTTC.

The V gene is TRBV7-2, the J gene TRBJ2-3; TRBD1 matches 7 bases. Trimming removed 1 base from V and 4 bases from J; junction bases left unmatched: 8. The CDR3 is 16 amino acids. Germline V gene lookup returns CDR1 SGHTA and CDR2 FQGNSA. CDR3 protein: CASSLDPGGVADTQYF. Written as DNA, the CDR3 is TGTGCCAGCAGCTTAGACCCAGGGGGTGTCGCAGATACGCAGTATTTT.

This sequence joins TRBV6-6 and TRBJ2-1, with no clear D. CDR1 and CDR2 from the germline V gene are MNHNY and SVGAGI (reference sequence). The length of the CDR3 is 15 residues. V was cut by 5 bases and J by 0 bases, with 11 bases left in between. The CDR3 sequence is CASSRISASYNEQFF. CDR3 in DNA: TGTGCCAGCAGTCGAATTAGTGCCTCCTACAATGAGCAGTTCTTC.

This clone was seen just once. J is TRBJ2-2 and V is TRBV6-6; TRBD2 is a possible D gene (6 bases). Trimming shortened V by 0 bases and J by 6 bases, and 14 bases separated the two germline ends. Germline V gives CDR1 MNHNY, CDR2 SVGAGI (reference sequence). This CDR3 contains 16 residues. The CDR3 loop is CASSYSWEPGAGELFF. For the CDR3, the DNA is TGTGCCAGCAGTTACTCATGGGAGCCGGGAGCCGGGGAGCTGTTTTTT.

The chain links TRBV29-1 to TRBJ2-7; the D gene is possibly TRBD2 (6 bases). Trimming took off 6 bases at V and 2 bases at J, with 11 bases between the two ends. This CDR3 is 12 amino acids long. CDR1 is SQVTM, CDR2 ANQGSEA, per germline. The CDR3 nucleotides are TGCAGCGTCAGACGGGAGACCTACGAGCAGTACTTC. Residues: CSVRRETYEQYF.

The chain employs TRBV9 and TRBJ1-1; D gene unclear. CDR1 SGDLS and CDR2 YYNGEE come from the germline V gene. V lost 0 bases, J lost 4 bases, and 4 bases lay in between. CDR3 size: 12 residues. The CDR3, as DNA: TGTGCCAGCAGCGTAGGTCTCACTGAAGCTTTCTTT. Protein: CASSVGLTEAFF.

This clone showed up just a few times. This rearrangement joins TRBV19 to TRBJ2-5; D might be TRBD2 (7 bases). The V gene lost 5 bases and the J gene lost 5 bases, with 27 bases spanning the gap. This CDR3 has 18 amino acids. CDR1 LNHDA and CDR2 SQIVND come from the germline V gene (reference sequence). In DNA, the CDR3 is TGTGCCAGTAGTCCCCCAGGGCTGGGGTGGGGGGGCGCGGAGACCCAGTACTTC. Residues: CASSPPGLGWGGAETQYF.

The count of this clone is one. CDR3 nucleotide sequence: TGTGCCAGCAGCTTAGGGACTAGCGGAGGGGCCTACAATGAGCAGTTCTTC. Its protein is CASSLGTSGGAYNEQFF. V usage is TRBV11-3 and J usage is TRBJ2-1; 10 positions match TRBD2. In germline, CDR1 is SGHNT, CDR2 YENEEA. CDR3 length: 17 residues. V lost 1 base to trimming and J lost 2 bases; unmatched junction nucleotides: 5.

V is TRBV19 and J is TRBJ1-1; D not resolved. Trimming cost V 7 bases and J 9 bases, with 12 bases left between them. This CDR3 has 11 residues. Germline CDR1 and CDR2: LNHDA and SQIVND (reference sequence). In nucleotides, the CDR3 is TGTGCCAGTACCTCGGGTGCCAAAGCTTTCTTT. The encoded protein is CASTSGAKAFF.

The chain carries TRBV5-6 and TRBJ2-3; D may be TRBD1 (6 bases). The CDR3 runs 16 residues. The germline V gene encodes CDR1 SGHDT and CDR2 YYEEEE. V was pared by 4 bases and J by 2 bases, with 17 bases between. Written as DNA, the CDR3 is TGTGCCAGCAGCCTTAACCGGGACAAATACACAGATACGCAGTATTTT. This sequence encodes CASSLNRDKYTDTQYF.

The chain is built from TRBV18 and TRBJ2-3; 7 bases match TRBD2. This CDR3 has 12 residues. V was clipped by 0 bases and J by 9 bases; unmatched bases: 0. CDR1 is KGHSH, CDR2 LQKENI, per germline. CDR3 sequence: CASSPPGGTQYF. The DNA of the CDR3 is TGTGCCAGCTCACCACCGGGGGGGACGCAGTATTTT.

The J gene is TRBJ2-4, the V gene TRBV9, with 10 bases that match TRBD1. Germline V lookup: CDR1 SGDLS, CDR2 YYNGEE. J was trimmed by 8 bases and V by 7 bases; bases with no gene match: 9. This CDR3 comprises 14 residues. In DNA form, the CDR3 reads TGTGCCAGCCAAGGACAGGGGGTTTTAGACATTCAGTACTTC. This codes for CASQGQGVLDIQYF. Filled out from reference TRBV9 and TRBJ2-4, the complete variable domain reads DSGVTQTPKHLITATGQRVTLRCSPRSGDLSVYWYQQSLDQGLQFLIQYYNGEERAKGNILERFSAQQFPDLHSELNLSSLELGDSALYFCASQGQGVLDIQYFGAGTRLSVL.

This clone was picked up one time. This chain connects TRBV7-8 to TRBJ2-1; 7 bases line up with TRBD1. J gave up 1 base and V 5 bases, and 5 bases lay outside the gene matches. This CDR3 comprises 15 residues. CDR1 and CDR2 (germline): SGHVS, FQNEAQ. CDR3: CASSERGPSYNEQFF. Here the CDR3 DNA reads TGTGCCAGCAGCGAAAGGGGGCCATCCTACAATGAGCAGTTCTTC.

The chain is built from TRBV5-1 and TRBJ2-7; a possible D gene is TRBD1 (6 bases). Trimming cost V 3 bases and J 5 bases, with 15 bases left between them. Germline V gene lookup returns CDR1 SGHRS and CDR2 YFSETQ. The CDR3 is 14 amino acids. The CDR3 is CASSSQGSGDEQYF. The CDR3 nucleotides are TGCGCCAGCAGCTCACAGGGTTCTGGCGACGAGCAGTACTTC.

This chain uses TRBV7-2 with TRBJ1-2, with TRBD1 identical over 10 bases. The germline CDR1 and CDR2 sequences are SGHTA and FQGNSA. The CDR3 totals 15 residues. V was clipped by 5 bases and J by 4 bases; unmatched bases: 7. As DNA, the CDR3 is TGTGCCAGCAGCCCGAGACAGGGGGCTGGCTATGGCTACACCTTC. Its protein product is CASSPRQGAGYGYTF.

The chain is built from TRBV21-1 and TRBJ2-7; the D call in the table, TRBD1, was not verified against the DNA. TRBV21-1 is a pseudogene locus. This CDR3 contains 12 residues. The CDR3 sequence: CASSDRTGGTDF. In nucleotides, the CDR3 is TGTGCCAGCAGCGATCGGACAGGCGGGACGGATTTC.

The rearrangement uses TRBV6-1 and TRBJ2-5; D is unclear. Germline values: CDR1 MNHNS, CDR2 SASEGT. The CDR3 is 12 amino acids. V was trimmed by 2 bases and J by 3 bases, leaving 4 bases between them. CDR3 protein: CASSEQKETQYF. The CDR3 coding sequence is TGTGCCAGCAGTGAACAGAAAGAGACCCAGTACTTC.

This chain joins TRBV13 and TRBJ1-2; D may be TRBD1 (5 bases). The CDR3 is 15 amino acids. Germline V CDR1 and CDR2: PRHDT, FYEKMQ (reference sequence). V was clipped by 5 bases and J by 6 bases, with 19 bases between them. The chain's CDR3 is CASSLGGAPRDGYTF. CDR3 coding DNA: TGTGCCAGCAGCCTCGGAGGGGCCCCCCGGGATGGCTACACCTTC.